These 4 T cell receptor beta chains were sequenced from one sample in a study of blood T cell repertoires in COVID-19. The assay was immunoSEQ multiplex PCR, and TCRdb's table has in-frame clones only and misses some. The sample yields roughly 220,000 clones, around 81% seen once. The sample comprised PBMCs or T cells enriched from blood (not recorded which). All receptors derive from a man aged 25 to 40 with acute COVID-19.

V and J are TRBV9 and TRBJ2-1; D possibly corresponds to TRBD1 (7 bases). CDR1 is SGDLS, CDR2 YYNGEE, per germline. V was trimmed by 0 bases and J by 6 bases, leaving 16 bases between them. The CDR3 length is 16 residues. The CDR3 protein is CASSVGRQGLRNEQFF. In DNA, the CDR3 is TGTGCCAGCAGCGTAGGGCGACAGGGACTTCGCAATGAGCAGTTCTTC.

A few counts support this clone. The chain employs TRBV19 and TRBJ2-7; maybe TRBD1 (5 bases). Trimming took 6 bases from V and 7 from J, leaving 19 bases between them. This CDR3 is built from 14 residues. Looked up from germline, CDR1 is LNHDA and CDR2 is SQIVND (reference sequence). This chain's CDR3 is CASSLGLVVGEQYF. The CDR3, as DNA: TGTGCCAGTAGCCTGGGGCTAGTGGTAGGGGAGCAGTACTTC.

The chain links TRBV6-1 to TRBJ1-5; unclear D gene. Germline V gene sequence: CDR1 MNHNS, CDR2 SASEGT. V was trimmed by 4 bases and J by 3 bases, leaving 25 bases between them. This CDR3 is 19 amino acids long. The CDR3 protein is CASSVQTTNPGSPNQPQHF. The CDR3 DNA sequence: TGTGCCAGCAGTGTCCAGACCACGAACCCCGGGAGTCCCAATCAGCCCCAGCATTTT.

The V call is TRBV19, the J call TRBJ1-5; 7 bases agree with TRBD1. There are 17 residues in the CDR3. J gave up 2 bases and V 3 bases, and 10 bases lay outside the gene matches. The germline V gene encodes CDR1 LNHDA and CDR2 SQIVND (reference sequence). The CDR3 region has the DNA TGTGCCAGTAGTATCGACCCGACAGGGCGCGGCAATCAGCCCCAGCATTTT. As protein: CASSIDPTGRGNQPQHF.